This T cell receptor beta chain was documented in a study of T cells expressing NK-cell markers. Study-level information: There were seven HCMV-seropositive donors and one seronegative donor among the eight sequenced.

Points from the study as a whole: Several donors showed these clonotypes also leading the CD3+CD56-NKG2C+ fraction. It was still unclear whether expanded NKG2C+ T cell clones were HCMV specific.

TCR beta libraries carry UMIs added by 5'RACE template switching. TCRdb reprocessed the 5' RACE reads, keeping one entry per CDR3 protein, no DNA. This table lists 500,000 to 700,000 distinct CDR3 sequences. About this clonotype: Its antigen is unknown.

Germline V gene lookup returns CDR1 DFQATT and CDR2 SNEGSKA (reference sequence). The CDR3 consists of 13 residues. The rearrangement links TRBV20-1 to TRBJ2-7; TCRdb calls TRBD2, which cannot be checked without DNA. The receptor's source is a man aged 18 to 35 in good health. The source material was blood T cells: a sorted CD56 or NKG2C T cell subset, CD4+ or CD8+ T cells, or bulk PBMC T cells (not recorded which). The CDR3 here is CSAQLAGGGEQYF.